This entry is about one T cell receptor (beta chain). Its target is not known. This record belongs to a study of T cell responses to AZD1222 COVID-19 vaccine. The data were produced by immunoSEQ multiplex PCR, yet TCRdb's version contains in-frame clones alone and is incomplete. The sample lists around 110,000 clones, more than 75% occurring once. General study results and limits: No day 14 peak samples; only post-peak repertoires were characterized. The donors showed a predominance of white British ancestry and of females, with possible underestimation of clonal diversity.

Trimming took off 5 bases at V and 8 bases at J, with 15 bases between the two ends. CDR1 and CDR2 from the germline V gene are SGHTA and FQGTGA. There are 13 residues in the CDR3. The V and J genes are TRBV7-3 and TRBJ1-1; the D gene is possibly TRBD1 (5 bases). The receptor's source is an adult in good health. The material was peripheral blood, obtained on day 0 of AZD1222 vaccination. The DNA of the CDR3 is TGTGCCAGCAGCCTCCTCCGGGACGGCGAAGCTTTCTTT. This codes for CASSLLRDGEAFF.